A single TCR beta chain is shown here with its context. This clonotype was found many times. It has no known antigen specificity. The record has no base qualities; no much larger clone is one base away. Library creation used multiplex PCR. The sequencer was an Illumina HiSeq 4000. TCR beta libraries were built with iRepertoire HTBI primers and Arm-PCR amplification of CDR3 regions. PCR products were gel purified before sequencing. The paper's data handling went like this. Gene usage analysis of CDR3 amino acid clonotypes relied on the approximately 62 TRBV and 14 TRBJ segments identified across samples. COPE and FqMerger were used to merge the filtered high-quality paired reads into contigs. BLAST was used to align contigs to IMGT TRBV, TRBD and TRBJ reference genes, with CDR3 defined following IMGT. Clonotypes above 0.1% frequency were classified as highly expanded clones. Shannon entropy served as the measure of repertoire diversity, while the Gini coefficient captured V-J evenness. A clonotype found in more than one individual was treated as public. The raw public data were reprocessed by TCRdb itself: fastp quality trimming at Q25, MiXCR clonotype calling, in-frame beta chains only. Identical CDR3 protein sequences are pooled into one entry, listed with their most common genes and DNA. TCRdb assigned the V and J calls; the authors' analysis was not used. In all, the sample holds about half a million distinct CDR3 sequences, and 22% of those were seen once. Of the sample, around 13% is held by the ten largest clones.

Reading from cysteine to phenylalanine, the CDR3 counts 12 amino acids. The kept DNA is CDR3 alone, 36 bases in frame from the first base. Trimmed from V: 3 bases; trimmed from J: 5 bases; junction bases lacking a gene match: 3. Per the germline V gene, SQVTM is the CDR1 and ANQGSEA is the CDR2. The sample belongs to a study of regulatory T cells in long-lasting Graves disease (dated by TCRdb to 2020 to 2022). About the full investigation: Persistent Graves' disease was defined as antithyroid drug treatment for over 5 years with persistently positive TSH receptor autoantibodies. Patients with persistent Graves' disease were compared with patients with newly diagnosed Graves' disease using TCR sequencing and RNA sequencing of peripheral blood. The study was registered as a clinical trial and conducted in China. A total of 35 or so samples were covered by TCR sequencing, comprising some 13 persistent and roughly 20 newly diagnosed Graves' disease patients. Persistent Graves' disease patients in the clinical cohort had taken antithyroid drugs for about 9.7 years on average.

In light of the paper, this sample's time point label describes: persistent/refractory GD, antithyroid drugs over 5 years with positive TRAb. For both TCR sequencing and RNA sequencing, RNA was extracted from PBMCs using TRIzol. The diagnosis of Graves' disease was made according to American Thyroid Association guidelines. Patients were recruited from an endocrinology department in Xi'an, China. Each patient gave around 9 milliliters of peripheral blood, collected in an EDTA anticoagulant tube. Ficoll Paque Plus density gradient separation was used to isolate PBMCs, and no additional T cell sorting was done. An Agilent 2100 Bioanalyzer and agarose gel were used to assess RNA quality, and a NanoDrop 2000 was used to measure RNA concentration. The research as a whole found: Peripheral blood alone was examined, since thyroid tissue, which constituted the primary lesion, could not be accessed. Only the TCR beta chain was sequenced and analyzed. Persistent patients shared more public clonotypes among themselves (over 2,500) than newly diagnosed patients did (approximately 970). Persistent disease showed preferential use of TRBV28, TRBJ1-2 and TRBJ2-5, whereas newly diagnosed disease favored TRBV20-1 and TRBJ2-1. The authors noted that the small sample size was a limitation that may lower accuracy. Compared with newly diagnosed patients, persistent Graves' disease patients had lower TCR Shannon entropy and fewer highly expanded clones, which suggests clonal expansion.

The chain is made from TRBV29-1 and TRBJ2-5, and 7 junction bases match TRBD2. This TCR derives from a female donor with Graves disease. The sample consisted of peripheral blood mononuclear cells (PBMCs), taken when the disease was refractory, from a patient treated with antithyroid drugs. CDR3 reads: CSVESGRETQYF. The nucleotide sequence reads as follows: TGCAGCGTTGAGTCCGGGAGGGAGACCCAGTACTTC.